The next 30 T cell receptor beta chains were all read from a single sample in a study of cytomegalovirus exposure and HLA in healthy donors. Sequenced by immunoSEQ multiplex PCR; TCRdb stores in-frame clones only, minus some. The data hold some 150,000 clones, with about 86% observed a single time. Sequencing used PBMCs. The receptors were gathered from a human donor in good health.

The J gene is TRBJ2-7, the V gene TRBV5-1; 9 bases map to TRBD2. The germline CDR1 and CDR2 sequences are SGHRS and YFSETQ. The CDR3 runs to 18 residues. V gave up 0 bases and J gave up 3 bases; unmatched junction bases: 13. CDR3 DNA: TGCGCCAGCAGCTTGGGCCCGCTTGCGGGGGGGGTTGACTACGAGCAGTACTTC. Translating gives CASSLGPLAGGVDYEQYF.

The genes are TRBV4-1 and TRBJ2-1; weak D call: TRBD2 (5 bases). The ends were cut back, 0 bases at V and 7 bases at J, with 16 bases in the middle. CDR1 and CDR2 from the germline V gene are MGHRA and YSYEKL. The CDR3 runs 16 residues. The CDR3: CASSQDLFGGRNEQFF. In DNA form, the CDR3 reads TGCGCCAGCAGCCAAGATCTATTCGGCGGGCGGAATGAGCAGTTCTTC.

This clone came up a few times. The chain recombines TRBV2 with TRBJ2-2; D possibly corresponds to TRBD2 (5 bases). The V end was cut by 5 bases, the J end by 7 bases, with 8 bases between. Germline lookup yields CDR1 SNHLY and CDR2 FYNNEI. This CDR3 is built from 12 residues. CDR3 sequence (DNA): TGTGCCAGCAGTACCGACTACGGGGAGCTGTTTTTT. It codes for CASSTDYGELFF.

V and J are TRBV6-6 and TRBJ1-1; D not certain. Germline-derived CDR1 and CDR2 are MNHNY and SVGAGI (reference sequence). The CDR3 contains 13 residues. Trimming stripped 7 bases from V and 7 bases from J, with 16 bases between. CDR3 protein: CASTPQNALEAFF. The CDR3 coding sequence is TGTGCCAGCACCCCACAGAACGCCCTTGAAGCTTTCTTT.

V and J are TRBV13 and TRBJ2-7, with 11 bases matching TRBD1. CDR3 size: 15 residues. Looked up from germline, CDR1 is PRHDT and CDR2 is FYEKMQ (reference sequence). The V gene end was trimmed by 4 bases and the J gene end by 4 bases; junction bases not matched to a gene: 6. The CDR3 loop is CASSSRGQGAYEQYF. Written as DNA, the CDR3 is TGTGCCAGCAGCTCCCGAGGACAGGGGGCTTACGAGCAGTACTTC.

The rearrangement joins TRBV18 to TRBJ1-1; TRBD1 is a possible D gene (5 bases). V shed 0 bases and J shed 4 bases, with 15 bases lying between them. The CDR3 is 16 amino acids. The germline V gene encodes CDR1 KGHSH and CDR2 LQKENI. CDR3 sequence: CASSPPIRGMGTEAFF. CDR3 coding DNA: TGTGCCAGCTCACCACCGATTCGGGGGATGGGCACTGAAGCTTTCTTT. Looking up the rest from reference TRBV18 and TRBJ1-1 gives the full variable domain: NAGVMQNPRHLVRRRGQEARLRCSPMKGHSHVYWYRQLPEEGLKFMVYLQKENIIDESGMPKERFSAEFPKEGPSILRIQQVVRGDSAAYFCASSPPIRGMGTEAFFGQGTRLTVV.

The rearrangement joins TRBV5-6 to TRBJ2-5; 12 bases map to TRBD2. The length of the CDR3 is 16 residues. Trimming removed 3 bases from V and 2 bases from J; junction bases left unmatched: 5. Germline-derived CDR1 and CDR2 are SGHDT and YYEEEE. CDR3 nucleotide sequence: TGTGCCAGCAGCTCCGGACTAGCGGGGTGGCAAGAGACCCAGTACTTC. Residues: CASSSGLAGWQETQYF. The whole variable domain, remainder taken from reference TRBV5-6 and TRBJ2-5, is DAGVTQSPTHLIKTRGQQVTLRCSPKSGHDTVSWYQQALGQGPQFIFQYYEEEERQRGNFPDRFSGHQFPNYSSELNVNALLLGDSALYLCASSSGLAGWQETQYFGPGTRLLVL.

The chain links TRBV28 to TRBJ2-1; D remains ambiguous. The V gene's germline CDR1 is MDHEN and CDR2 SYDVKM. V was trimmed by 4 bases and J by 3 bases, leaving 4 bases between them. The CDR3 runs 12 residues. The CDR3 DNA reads TGTGCCAGCAGTTCCTACTACAATGAGCAGTTCTTC. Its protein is CASSSYYNEQFF.

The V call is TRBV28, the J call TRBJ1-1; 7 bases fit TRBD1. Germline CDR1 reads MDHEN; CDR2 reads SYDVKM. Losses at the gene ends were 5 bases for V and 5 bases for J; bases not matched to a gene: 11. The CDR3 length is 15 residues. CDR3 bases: TGTGCCAGCAGTCCGCGTACAGGGGCGTTGACTGAAGCTTTCTTT. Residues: CASSPRTGALTEAFF.

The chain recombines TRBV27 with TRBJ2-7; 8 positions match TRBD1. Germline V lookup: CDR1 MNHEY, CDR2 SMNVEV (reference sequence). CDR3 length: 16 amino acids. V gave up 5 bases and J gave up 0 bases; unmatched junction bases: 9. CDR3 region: CASSILPGQGSYEQYF. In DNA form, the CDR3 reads TGTGCCAGCAGTATCCTCCCCGGACAGGGCTCCTACGAGCAGTACTTC.

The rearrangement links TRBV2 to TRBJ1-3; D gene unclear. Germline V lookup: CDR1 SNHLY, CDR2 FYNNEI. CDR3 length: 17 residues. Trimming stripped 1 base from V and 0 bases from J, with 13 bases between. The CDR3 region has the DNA TGTGCCAGCAGTGAAGAGGGTTTCGGGAGCTCTGGAAACACCATATATTTT. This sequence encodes CASSEEGFGSSGNTIYF.

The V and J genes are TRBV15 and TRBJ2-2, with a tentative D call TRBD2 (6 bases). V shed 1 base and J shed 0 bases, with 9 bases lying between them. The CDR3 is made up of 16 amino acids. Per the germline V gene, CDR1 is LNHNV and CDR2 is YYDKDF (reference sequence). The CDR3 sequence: CATSRGTTANTGELFF. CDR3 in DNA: TGTGCCACCAGCAGAGGGACTACCGCGAACACCGGGGAGCTGTTTTTT. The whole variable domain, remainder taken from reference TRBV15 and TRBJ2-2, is DAMVIQNPRYQVTQFGKPVTLSCSQTLNHNVMYWYQQKSSQAPKLLFHYYDKDFNNEADTPDNFQSRRPNTSFCFLDIRSPGLGDTAMYLCATSRGTTANTGELFFGEGSRLTVL.

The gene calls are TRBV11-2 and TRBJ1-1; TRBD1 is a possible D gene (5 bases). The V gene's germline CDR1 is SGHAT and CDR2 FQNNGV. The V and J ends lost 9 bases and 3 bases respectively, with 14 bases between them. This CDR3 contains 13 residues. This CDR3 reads CASGMGQHTEAFF. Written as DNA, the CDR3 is TGTGCCAGTGGGATGGGGCAGCACACTGAAGCTTTCTTT.

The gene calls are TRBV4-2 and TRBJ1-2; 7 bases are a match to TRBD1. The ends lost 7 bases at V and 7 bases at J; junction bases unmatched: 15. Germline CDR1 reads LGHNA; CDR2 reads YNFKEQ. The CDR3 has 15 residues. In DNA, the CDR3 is TGTGCCAGCAACCCAGGTGGGCAGGGGGAATCTGGCTACACCTTC. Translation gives CASNPGGQGESGYTF.

The CDR3 region has the DNA TGTGCCAGCAGTTTTCGGCAGGGGGCCGCAGATACGCAGTATTTT. Its translation is CASSFRQGAADTQYF. V is TRBV27 and J is TRBJ2-3; 8 nucleotides align to TRBD1. The CDR3 is made up of 15 amino acids. The V and J ends lost 3 bases and 4 bases, in that order; junction bases with no gene match: 6. CDR1 and CDR2 (germline): MNHEY, SMNVEV (reference sequence).

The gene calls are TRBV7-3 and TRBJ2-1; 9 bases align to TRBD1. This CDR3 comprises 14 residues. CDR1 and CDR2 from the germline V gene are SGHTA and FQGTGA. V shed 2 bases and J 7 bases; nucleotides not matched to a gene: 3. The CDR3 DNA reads TGTGCCAGCAGCTTAGGGACAGGGCAAAATGAGCAGTTCTTC. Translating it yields CASSLGTGQNEQFF.

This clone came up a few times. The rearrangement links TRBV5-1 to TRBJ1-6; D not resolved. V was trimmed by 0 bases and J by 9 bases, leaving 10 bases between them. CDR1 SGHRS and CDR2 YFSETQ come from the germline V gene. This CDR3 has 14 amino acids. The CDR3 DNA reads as TGCGCCAGCAGCTTGGTCTCCGGAGGTTCACCCCTCCACTTT. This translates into CASSLVSGGSPLHF.

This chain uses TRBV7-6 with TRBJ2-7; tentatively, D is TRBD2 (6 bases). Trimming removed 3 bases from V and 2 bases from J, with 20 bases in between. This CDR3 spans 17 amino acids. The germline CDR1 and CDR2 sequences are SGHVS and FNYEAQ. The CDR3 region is CASSLGYERAPTYEQYF. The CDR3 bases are TGTGCCAGCAGCTTGGGATACGAGCGGGCTCCTACCTACGAGCAGTACTTC. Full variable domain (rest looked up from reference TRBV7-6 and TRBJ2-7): GAGVSQSPRYKVTKRGQDVALRCDPISGHVSLYWYRQALGQGPEFLTYFNYEAQQDKSGLPNDRFSAERPEGSISTLTIQRTEQRDSAMYRCASSLGYERAPTYEQYFGPGTRLTVT.

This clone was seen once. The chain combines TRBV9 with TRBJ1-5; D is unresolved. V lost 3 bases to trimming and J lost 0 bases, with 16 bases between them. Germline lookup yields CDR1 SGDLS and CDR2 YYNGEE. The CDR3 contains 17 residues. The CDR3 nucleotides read TGTGCCAGCAGCGCTAGGTTTCTCCTCGATAGCAATCAGCCCCAGCATTTT. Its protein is CASSARFLLDSNQPQHF.

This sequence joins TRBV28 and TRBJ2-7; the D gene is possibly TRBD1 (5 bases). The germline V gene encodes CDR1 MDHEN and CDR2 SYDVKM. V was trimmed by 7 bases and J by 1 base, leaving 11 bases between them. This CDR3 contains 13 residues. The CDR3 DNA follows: TGTGCCAGCAATGGACACGATTCCTACGAGCAGTACTTC. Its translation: CASNGHDSYEQYF.

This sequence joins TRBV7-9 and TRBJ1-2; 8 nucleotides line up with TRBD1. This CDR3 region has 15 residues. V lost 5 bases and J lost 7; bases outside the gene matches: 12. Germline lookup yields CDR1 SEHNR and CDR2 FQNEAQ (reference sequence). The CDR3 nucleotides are TGTGCCAGCAGCAAACAACCAGACAGGGGCGCTGGCTACACCTTC. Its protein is CASSKQPDRGAGYTF.

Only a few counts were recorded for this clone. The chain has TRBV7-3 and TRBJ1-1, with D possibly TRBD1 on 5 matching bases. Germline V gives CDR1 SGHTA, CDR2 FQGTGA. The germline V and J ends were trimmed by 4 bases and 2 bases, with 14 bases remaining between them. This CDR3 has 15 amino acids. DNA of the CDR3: TGTGCCAGCAGCTACCGGGGAGGGGCTAACACTGAAGCTTTCTTT. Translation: CASSYRGGANTEAFF.

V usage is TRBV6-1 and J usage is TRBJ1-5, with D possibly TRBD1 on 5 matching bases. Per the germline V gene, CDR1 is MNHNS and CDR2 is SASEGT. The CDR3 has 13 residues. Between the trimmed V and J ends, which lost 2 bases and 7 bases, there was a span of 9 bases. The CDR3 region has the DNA TGTGCCAGCAGTGAAAGTTCAGGGCAGCCCCAGCATTTT. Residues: CASSESSGQPQHF.

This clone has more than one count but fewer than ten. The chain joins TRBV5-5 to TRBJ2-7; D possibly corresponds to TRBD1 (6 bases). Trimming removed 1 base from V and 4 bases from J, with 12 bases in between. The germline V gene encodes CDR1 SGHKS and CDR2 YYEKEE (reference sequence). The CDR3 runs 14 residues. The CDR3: CASSLYRQEYEQYF. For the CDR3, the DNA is TGTGCCAGCAGCTTGTATCGACAGGAGTACGAGCAGTACTTC. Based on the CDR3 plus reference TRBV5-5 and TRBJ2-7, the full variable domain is DAGVTQSPTHLIKTRGQQVTLRCSPISGHKSVSWYQQVLGQGPQFIFQYYEKEERGRGNFPDRFSARQFPNYSSELNVNALLLGDSALYLCASSLYRQEYEQYFGPGTRLTVT.

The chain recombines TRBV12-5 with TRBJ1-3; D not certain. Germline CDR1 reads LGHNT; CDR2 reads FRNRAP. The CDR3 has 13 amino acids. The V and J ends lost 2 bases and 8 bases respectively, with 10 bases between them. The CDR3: CASGLPSQDTIYF. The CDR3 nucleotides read TGTGCTAGTGGTTTGCCCTCCCAGGACACCATATATTTT. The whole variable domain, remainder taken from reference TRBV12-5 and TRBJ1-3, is DARVTQTPRHKVTEMGQEVTMRCQPILGHNTVFWYRQTMMQGLELLAYFRNRAPLDDSGMPKDRFSAEMPDATLATLKIQPSEPRDSAVYFCASGLPSQDTIYFGEGSWLTVV.

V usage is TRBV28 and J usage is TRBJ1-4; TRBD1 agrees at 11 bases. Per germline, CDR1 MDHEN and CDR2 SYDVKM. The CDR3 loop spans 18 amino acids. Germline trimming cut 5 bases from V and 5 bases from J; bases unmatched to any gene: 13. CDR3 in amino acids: CASSPPYRDRGINEKLFF. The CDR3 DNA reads TGTGCCAGCAGTCCCCCCTACCGGGACAGGGGGATAAATGAAAAACTGTTTTTT.

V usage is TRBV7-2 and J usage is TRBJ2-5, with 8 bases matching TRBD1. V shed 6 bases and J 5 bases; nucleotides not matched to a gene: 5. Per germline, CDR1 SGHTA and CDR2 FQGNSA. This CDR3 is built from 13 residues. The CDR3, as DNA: TGTGCCAGCAGGACCGGACAGGGTGAGACCCAGTACTTC. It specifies CASRTGQGETQYF. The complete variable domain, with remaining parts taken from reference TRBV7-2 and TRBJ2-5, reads GAGVSQSPSNKVTEKGKDVELRCDPISGHTALYWYRQSLGQGLEFLIYFQGNSAPDKSGLPSDRFSAERTGGSVSTLTIQRTQQEDSAVYLCASRTGQGETQYFGPGTRLLVL.

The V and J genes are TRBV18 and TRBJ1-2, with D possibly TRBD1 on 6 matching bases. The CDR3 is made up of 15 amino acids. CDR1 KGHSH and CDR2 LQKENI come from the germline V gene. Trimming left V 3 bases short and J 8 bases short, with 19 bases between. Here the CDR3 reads CASSPSQTGSRGYTF. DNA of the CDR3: TGTGCCAGCTCACCCTCTCAAACAGGGTCTCGCGGCTACACCTTC.

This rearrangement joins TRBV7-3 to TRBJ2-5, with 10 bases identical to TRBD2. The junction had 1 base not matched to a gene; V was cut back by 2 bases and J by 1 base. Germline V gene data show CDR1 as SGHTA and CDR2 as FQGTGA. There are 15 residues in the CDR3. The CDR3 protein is CASSLVAGGQETQYF. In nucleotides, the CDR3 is TGTGCCAGCAGCTTAGTAGCGGGAGGCCAAGAGACCCAGTACTTC.

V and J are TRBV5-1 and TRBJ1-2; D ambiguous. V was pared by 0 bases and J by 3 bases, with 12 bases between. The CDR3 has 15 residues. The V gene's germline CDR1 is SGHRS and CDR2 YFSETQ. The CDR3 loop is CASSLDSSPYYGYTF. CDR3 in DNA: TGCGCCAGCAGCTTGGACAGTTCGCCATACTATGGCTACACCTTC.